This T cell receptor beta chain was sequenced for a study of identical twins. TCRdb analysed the 5' RACE reads with MiXCR anew, one entry per CDR3 protein. The sample records 700,000 or so distinct CDR3 sequences, about 9.4% being singletons. Germline V gene data show CDR1 as DFQATT and CDR2 as SNEGSKA (reference sequence). The CDR3 covers 15 residues. V shed 6 bases and J shed 3 bases, with 20 bases lying between them. This clonotype was observed a handful of times. These data also featured in a second study, about yellow fever vaccine responses in identical twins.

The chain carries TRBV20-1 and TRBJ2-5; D not resolved. Sequences were obtained from PBMCs. This clonotype was obtained from a woman aged 18-35 years in good health. The CDR3 DNA sequence: TGCAGTGCAGTCAGCTGGCGTCTACGCGAAGAGACCCAGTACTTC. Translation gives CSAVSWRLREETQYF.